These T cell receptor beta chains were read from a single sample in a study of T cell responses to AZD1222 COVID-19 vaccine. Assay: immunoSEQ multiplex PCR; the TCRdb copy retains only in-frame clones and omits some. The sample shows tens of thousands of clones, around 80% of them seen only once. Sequenced material: peripheral blood, taken on day 0 of AZD1222 vaccination. Receptors were obtained from an adult in good health. Each CDR3 is given with its conserved first and last residue. Fields, in order: J gene, clone size, D gene, V gene, CDR3 protein, CDR3 DNA. D genes are given only for firm matches. The size entry is marked missing in some rows and otherwise reads once, few, many or a size class.

J gene: TRBJ2-2
clone size: -
D gene: -
V gene: TRBV5-1
CDR3 protein: CASSSPGTMNTGELFF
CDR3 DNA: TGCGCCAGCAGCTCGCCCGGGACGATGAACACCGGGGAGCTGTTTTTT

J gene: TRBJ2-1
clone size: -
D gene: TRBD2
V gene: TRBV5-1
CDR3 protein: CASSWTSGRAPEQFF
CDR3 DNA: TGCGCCAGCAGCTGGACTAGCGGGAGGGCCCCTGAGCAGTTCTTC

J gene: TRBJ2-5
clone size: -
D gene: -
V gene: TRBV2
CDR3 protein: CASSEQEETQYF
CDR3 DNA: TGTGCCAGCAGTGAACAAGAAGAGACCCAGTACTTC

J gene: TRBJ1-2
clone size: -
D gene: TRBD1
V gene: TRBV5-1
CDR3 protein: CASSAGQTQNYGYTF
CDR3 DNA: TGCGCCAGCAGCGCGGGACAGACTCAGAACTATGGCTACACCTTC

J gene: TRBJ2-7
clone size: -
D gene: TRBD2
V gene: TRBV7-2
CDR3 protein: CASSPGTRTYEQYF
CDR3 DNA: TGTGCCAGCAGTCCCGGGACTAGAACATACGAGCAGTACTTC

J gene: TRBJ2-1
clone size: -
D gene: TRBD2
V gene: TRBV11-1
CDR3 protein: CASSRTSSNEQFF
CDR3 DNA: TGTGCCAGCAGCAGGACTAGTTCAAATGAGCAGTTCTTC

J gene: TRBJ2-1
clone size: -
D gene: -
V gene: TRBV10-3
CDR3 protein: CAIGPISVDEQFF
CDR3 DNA: TGTGCCATCGGACCCATATCGGTGGATGAGCAGTTCTTC

J gene: TRBJ2-1
clone size: few
D gene: TRBD2
V gene: TRBV18
CDR3 protein: CASSPGLAGNNEQFF
CDR3 DNA: TGTGCCAGCTCCCCCGGACTAGCGGGGAACAATGAGCAGTTCTTC

J gene: TRBJ1-2
clone size: -
D gene: TRBD1
V gene: TRBV2
CDR3 protein: CASSPLTGGSGYTF
CDR3 DNA: TGTGCCAGCAGTCCGTTGACAGGGGGCTCTGGCTACACCTTC

J gene: TRBJ2-1
clone size: few
D gene: -
V gene: TRBV3-1/TRBV3-2
CDR3 protein: CASSQGSSAYNEQFF
CDR3 DNA: TGTGCCAGCAGCCAAGGTTCAAGCGCCTACAATGAGCAGTTCTTC

J gene: TRBJ1-6
clone size: -
D gene: -
V gene: TRBV9
CDR3 protein: CASGRDGTPLHF
CDR3 DNA: TGTGCCAGCGGCCGGGACGGTACACCCCTCCACTTT

J gene: TRBJ1-1
clone size: -
D gene: -
V gene: TRBV20-1
CDR3 protein: CSARESTQAFF
CDR3 DNA: TGCAGTGCTAGGGAGTCCACTCAAGCTTTCTTT

J gene: TRBJ1-4
clone size: -
D gene: -
V gene: TRBV7-2
CDR3 protein: CASSLAGLEEKLFF
CDR3 DNA: TGTGCCAGCAGCTTAGCGGGTTTGGAAGAAAAACTGTTTTTT

J gene: TRBJ1-3
clone size: few
D gene: -
V gene: TRBV5-1
CDR3 protein: CASRGNGDGNTIYF
CDR3 DNA: TGCGCCAGCAGAGGAAACGGGGATGGAAACACCATATATTTT

J gene: TRBJ2-7
clone size: -
D gene: -
V gene: TRBV7-9
CDR3 protein: CASSLAGVSEQYF
CDR3 DNA: TGTGCCAGCAGCTTAGCGGGAGTTTCCGAGCAGTACTTC

J gene: TRBJ2-2
clone size: -
D gene: -
V gene: TRBV6-2/TRBV6-3
CDR3 protein: CASSSSGTVLAGELFF
CDR3 DNA: TGTGCCAGCAGTTCCTCCGGGACGGTATTAGCCGGGGAGCTGTTTTTT

J gene: TRBJ2-2
clone size: -
D gene: TRBD2
V gene: TRBV5-6
CDR3 protein: CASSFGSGTTGELFF
CDR3 DNA: TGTGCCAGCAGCTTTGGTAGCGGGACCACCGGGGAGCTGTTTTTT

J gene: TRBJ2-7
clone size: -
D gene: TRBD2
V gene: TRBV19
CDR3 protein: CASSRGLAFSYEQYF
CDR3 DNA: TGTGCCAGTAGTAGGGGACTAGCGTTTTCCTACGAGCAGTACTTC

J gene: TRBJ2-2
clone size: -
D gene: TRBD1
V gene: TRBV5-1
CDR3 protein: CASSPQGAGELFF
CDR3 DNA: TGCGCCAGCAGCCCGCAGGGGGCCGGGGAGCTGTTTTTT

J gene: TRBJ2-3
clone size: -
D gene: -
V gene: TRBV7-9
CDR3 protein: CASSLERAAGSTDTQYF
CDR3 DNA: TGTGCCAGCAGCTTAGAACGGGCAGCGGGCTCCACAGATACGCAGTATTTT

J gene: TRBJ1-2
clone size: -
D gene: -
V gene: TRBV5-4
CDR3 protein: CASRAGFGTPANYGYTF
CDR3 DNA: TGTGCCAGCAGAGCGGGATTTGGAACCCCAGCTAACTATGGCTACACCTTC

J gene: TRBJ1-5
clone size: -
D gene: TRBD1
V gene: TRBV19
CDR3 protein: CASRDQDRAPRPQHF
CDR3 DNA: TGTGCCAGTAGGGACCAGGACAGGGCCCCACGGCCCCAGCATTTT

J gene: TRBJ2-7
clone size: once
D gene: -
V gene: TRBV4-2
CDR3 protein: CASSQEGTESYEQYF
CDR3 DNA: TGTGCCAGCAGCCAAGAAGGGACGGAATCCTACGAGCAGTACTTC

J gene: TRBJ2-7
clone size: -
D gene: TRBD2
V gene: TRBV5-1
CDR3 protein: CASSIDPGLAGGRYF
CDR3 DNA: TGCGCCAGCAGCATAGACCCGGGACTAGCGGGAGGGAGGTACTTC

J gene: TRBJ1-2
clone size: -
D gene: -
V gene: TRBV7-9
CDR3 protein: CASSSRDFYGYTF
CDR3 DNA: TGTGCCAGCAGCTCCCGGGACTTCTATGGCTACACCTTC

J gene: TRBJ2-4
clone size: -
D gene: -
V gene: TRBV7-2
CDR3 protein: CASSLRRGENIQYF
CDR3 DNA: TGTGCCAGCAGCTTAAGACGAGGGGAAAACATTCAGTACTTC

J gene: TRBJ2-4
clone size: -
D gene: -
V gene: TRBV19
CDR3 protein: CASSIVPRPKNIQYF
CDR3 DNA: TGTGCCAGTAGTATAGTCCCCCGGCCCAAAAACATTCAGTACTTC

J gene: TRBJ2-1
clone size: once
D gene: TRBD2
V gene: TRBV29-1
CDR3 protein: CSVSPPSGRGYNEQFF
CDR3 DNA: TGCAGCGTTTCGCCTCCTAGCGGGAGGGGGTACAATGAGCAGTTCTTC

J gene: TRBJ2-2
clone size: -
D gene: -
V gene: TRBV5-1
CDR3 protein: CASSISANTGELFF
CDR3 DNA: TGCGCCAGCAGCATAAGTGCGAACACCGGGGAGCTGTTTTTT

J gene: TRBJ1-4
clone size: -
D gene: -
V gene: TRBV28
CDR3 protein: CASLSGTNEKLFF
CDR3 DNA: TGTGCCAGCCTATCGGGCACTAATGAAAAACTGTTTTTT

J gene: TRBJ1-2
clone size: -
D gene: TRBD1
V gene: TRBV12-3/TRBV12-4
CDR3 protein: CASSLQGRVGYTF
CDR3 DNA: TGTGCCAGCAGTCTACAGGGGCGGGTTGGCTACACCTTC

J gene: TRBJ2-3
clone size: -
D gene: -
V gene: TRBV2
CDR3 protein: CASSESRQTKYF
CDR3 DNA: TGTGCCAGCAGTGAATCCCGACAGACTAAGTATTTT

J gene: TRBJ2-1
clone size: -
D gene: -
V gene: TRBV7-2
CDR3 protein: CASSPPRLSGSYNEQFF
CDR3 DNA: TGTGCCAGCAGCCCCCCAAGACTTAGCGGTTCCTACAATGAGCAGTTCTTC

J gene: TRBJ1-1
clone size: few
D gene: -
V gene: TRBV18
CDR3 protein: CASAPRETDNTEAFF
CDR3 DNA: TGTGCCAGCGCTCCTCGGGAGACAGACAACACTGAAGCTTTCTTT

J gene: TRBJ2-1
clone size: once
D gene: -
V gene: TRBV3-1/TRBV3-2
CDR3 protein: CASSDPRGGAPRNEQFF
CDR3 DNA: TGTGCCAGCAGCGATCCCCGCGGAGGGGCGCCCCGGAATGAGCAGTTCTTC

J gene: TRBJ2-7
clone size: -
D gene: -
V gene: TRBV11-2
CDR3 protein: CASSLNYEQYF
CDR3 DNA: TGTGCCAGCAGCTTGAACTACGAGCAGTACTTC

J gene: TRBJ2-3
clone size: -
D gene: -
V gene: TRBV6-2/TRBV6-3
CDR3 protein: CASSHARWADTQYF
CDR3 DNA: TGTGCCAGCAGCCATGCAAGATGGGCAGATACGCAGTATTTT

J gene: TRBJ2-7
clone size: few
D gene: -
V gene: TRBV7-2
CDR3 protein: CASSSITGLSYEQYF
CDR3 DNA: TGTGCCAGCAGCTCGATTACAGGGTTGTCCTACGAGCAGTACTTC

J gene: TRBJ1-4
clone size: -
D gene: TRBD1
V gene: TRBV7-6
CDR3 protein: CASSLRQGAREKLFF
CDR3 DNA: TGTGCCAGCAGCTTAAGACAGGGGGCAAGGGAAAAACTGTTTTTT

J gene: TRBJ2-6
clone size: once
D gene: -
V gene: TRBV3-1/TRBV3-2
CDR3 protein: CASSQGSRGANVLTF
CDR3 DNA: TGTGCCAGCAGCCAAGGCTCCCGGGGGGCCAACGTCCTGACTTTC

J gene: TRBJ1-3
clone size: -
D gene: -
V gene: TRBV9
CDR3 protein: CASSVAAGNTIYF
CDR3 DNA: TGTGCCAGCAGCGTCGCAGCGGGAAACACCATATATTTT

J gene: TRBJ1-5
clone size: -
D gene: TRBD1
V gene: TRBV7-2
CDR3 protein: CASSPQGSNQPQHF
CDR3 DNA: TGTGCCAGCAGCCCACAGGGGAGCAATCAGCCCCAGCATTTT

J gene: TRBJ2-3
clone size: -
D gene: TRBD1
V gene: TRBV27
CDR3 protein: CASSSWTGGTDTQYF
CDR3 DNA: TGTGCCAGCAGTTCATGGACAGGGGGCACAGATACGCAGTATTTT

J gene: TRBJ2-3
clone size: -
D gene: TRBD2
V gene: TRBV7-2
CDR3 protein: CASSLQIAGGDTQYF
CDR3 DNA: TGTGCCAGCAGCTTACAGATTGCGGGAGGAGATACGCAGTATTTT

J gene: TRBJ1-6
clone size: few
D gene: -
V gene: TRBV5-1
CDR3 protein: CASSLVEGASPLHF
CDR3 DNA: TGCGCCAGCAGCTTGGTAGAGGGAGCTTCACCCCTCCACTTT

J gene: TRBJ1-5
clone size: -
D gene: -
V gene: TRBV12-5
CDR3 protein: CASGLVGRNQPQHF
CDR3 DNA: TGTGCTAGTGGTTTGGTTGGGAGGAATCAGCCCCAGCATTTT

J gene: TRBJ1-2
clone size: -
D gene: TRBD1
V gene: TRBV18
CDR3 protein: CASSTKQGDVLHNGYTF
CDR3 DNA: TGTGCCAGCTCAACAAAACAGGGGGATGTCCTTCATAATGGCTACACCTTC

J gene: TRBJ1-3
clone size: -
D gene: -
V gene: TRBV16
CDR3 protein: CASSIREPRSSAPFENTIYF
CDR3 DNA: TGTGCCAGCAGCATTAGGGAGCCGAGATCCTCTGCCCCCTTTGAAAACACCATATATTTT

J gene: TRBJ2-5
clone size: -
D gene: -
V gene: TRBV7-9
CDR3 protein: CASSLNRLEVQETQYF
CDR3 DNA: TGTGCCAGCAGCTTAAATCGGCTAGAAGTACAAGAGACCCAGTACTTC

J gene: TRBJ1-5
clone size: -
D gene: -
V gene: TRBV6-2/TRBV6-3
CDR3 protein: CASSYIRDYSNQPQHF
CDR3 DNA: TGTGCCAGCAGTTACATCAGGGATTATAGCAATCAGCCCCAGCATTTT

J gene: TRBJ2-5
clone size: -
D gene: -
V gene: TRBV7-2
CDR3 protein: CASSLGGIQETQYF
CDR3 DNA: TGTGCCAGCAGCTTAGGCGGGATACAAGAGACCCAGTACTTC

J gene: TRBJ1-1
clone size: -
D gene: -
V gene: TRBV2
CDR3 protein: CASSVGKRGGTEAFF
CDR3 DNA: TGTGCCAGCAGTGTCGGGAAAAGGGGAGGCACTGAAGCTTTCTTT

J gene: TRBJ1-1
clone size: -
D gene: -
V gene: TRBV7-3
CDR3 protein: CASSLSREANTEAFF
CDR3 DNA: TGTGCCAGCAGCTTATCCAGGGAGGCGAACACTGAAGCTTTCTTT

J gene: TRBJ2-1
clone size: -
D gene: -
V gene: TRBV11-2
CDR3 protein: CASSLGFEQFF
CDR3 DNA: TGTGCCAGCAGCTTAGGATTCGAGCAGTTCTTC

J gene: TRBJ1-2
clone size: -
D gene: TRBD1
V gene: TRBV19
CDR3 protein: CASSRGGQAGYGYTF
CDR3 DNA: TGTGCCAGTAGTAGGGGTGGACAGGCAGGCTATGGCTACACCTTC

J gene: TRBJ1-3
clone size: -
D gene: -
V gene: TRBV9
CDR3 protein: CASRPDGTGNTIYF
CDR3 DNA: TGTGCCAGCAGACCGGACGGTACTGGAAACACCATATATTTT

J gene: TRBJ2-1
clone size: -
D gene: -
V gene: TRBV4-1
CDR3 protein: CASSPRVAYNEQFF
CDR3 DNA: TGCGCCAGCAGCCCGAGGGTTGCTTACAATGAGCAGTTCTTC

J gene: TRBJ1-1
clone size: -
D gene: -
V gene: TRBV2
CDR3 protein: CASRGQHNMNTEAFF
CDR3 DNA: TGTGCCAGCAGGGGGCAGCATAACATGAACACTGAAGCTTTCTTT

J gene: TRBJ2-7
clone size: -
D gene: TRBD2
V gene: TRBV30
CDR3 protein: CAWSVESGTMTYEQYF
CDR3 DNA: TGTGCCTGGAGTGTAGAGTCCGGGACTATGACCTACGAGCAGTACTTC